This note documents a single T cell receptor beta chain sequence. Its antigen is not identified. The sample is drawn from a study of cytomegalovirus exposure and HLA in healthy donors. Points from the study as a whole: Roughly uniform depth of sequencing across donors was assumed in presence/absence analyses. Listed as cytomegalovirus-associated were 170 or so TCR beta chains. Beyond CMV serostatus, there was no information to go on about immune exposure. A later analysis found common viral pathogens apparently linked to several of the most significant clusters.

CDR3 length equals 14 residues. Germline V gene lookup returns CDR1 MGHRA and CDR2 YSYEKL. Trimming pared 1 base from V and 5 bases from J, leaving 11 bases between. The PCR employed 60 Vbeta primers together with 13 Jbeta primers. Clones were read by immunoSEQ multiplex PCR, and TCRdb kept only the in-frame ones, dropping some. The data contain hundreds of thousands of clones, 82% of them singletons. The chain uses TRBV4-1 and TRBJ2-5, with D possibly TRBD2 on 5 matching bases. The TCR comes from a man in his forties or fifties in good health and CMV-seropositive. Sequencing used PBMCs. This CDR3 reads CASSQGADSETQYF. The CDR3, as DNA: TGCGCCAGCAGCCAAGGGGCGGACTCGGAGACCCAGTACTTC.